Below are 11 T cell receptor beta chains sequenced from a single sample in a study of T cell responses to AZD1222 COVID-19 vaccine. Assay: immunoSEQ multiplex PCR; the TCRdb copy retains only in-frame clones and omits some. There are 150,000 to 200,000 clones in the sample; around 87% occur only once, and 2.5% to 3% lies in the top ten. The material sequenced was peripheral blood, taken on day 0 of MenACWY control vaccination. The receptors were sampled from an adult in good health.

This clone was observed once. The V and J genes are TRBV5-1 and TRBJ2-3; D call uncertain. The CDR3 is made up of 15 amino acids. Germline V gene lookup returns CDR1 SGHRS and CDR2 YFSETQ. V lost 6 bases and J 0 bases, leaving 14 bases between the germline ends. The CDR3 reads CASTPTSPSTDTQYF. The CDR3 DNA sequence: TGCGCCAGCACTCCCACATCTCCTAGCACAGATACGCAGTATTTT.

The V and J genes are TRBV21-1 and TRBJ2-7; whether TRBD2, the table's D call, matches the DNA was not checked. TRBV21-1 is a documented pseudogene. CDR3 length: 17 residues. CDR3 residues: CASSAGRLAGFDYEQYF. In DNA form, the CDR3 reads TGTGCCAGCAGCGCAGGTAGATTAGCGGGGTTCGACTACGAGCAGTACTTC.

V gene TRBV20-1 combines with J gene TRBJ1-2; D remains ambiguous. Trimming stripped 3 bases from V and 8 bases from J, with 10 bases between. From germline, CDR1 is DFQATT and CDR2 SNEGSKA (reference sequence). The CDR3 runs to 11 residues. The CDR3 region is CSASRGKGYTF. CDR3 sequence (DNA): TGCAGTGCTAGTCGCGGGAAAGGCTACACCTTC.

This clone was recorded once. V and J are TRBV11-2 and TRBJ2-7; tentatively, D is TRBD1 (7 bases). Trimming shortened V by 4 bases and J by 9 bases, and 13 bases separated the two germline ends. Germline V CDR1 and CDR2: SGHAT, FQNNGV. This CDR3 region has 12 residues. CDR3 loop: CASSSFQGGQYF. Written as DNA, the CDR3 is TGTGCCAGCAGCTCTTTCCAGGGGGGGCAGTACTTC.

This clone has just one count. The chain recombines TRBV6-4 with TRBJ2-5, with a weak D call TRBD1 (6 bases). Germline CDR1 reads MRHNA; CDR2 reads SNTAGT. The length of the CDR3 is 14 residues. Trimming stripped 4 bases from V and 3 bases from J, with 12 bases between. In DNA form, the CDR3 reads TGTGCCAGCAGTGCGCGGGCAGGGGAAGAGACCCAGTACTTC. Its protein is CASSARAGEETQYF.

The rearrangement joins TRBV6-5 to TRBJ1-6; 10 bases are a match to TRBD1. From germline, CDR1 is MNHEY and CDR2 SVGAGI. CDR3 length equals 14 residues. The junction had 5 bases not matched to a gene; V was cut back by 6 bases and J by 9 bases. The CDR3, as DNA: TGTGCCAGCAGGACAGGGGGCGATGGTTCACCCCTCCACTTT. Its protein is CASRTGGDGSPLHF.

The CDR3 spells CATSVGLAGGLTYNEQFF. CDR3 coding DNA: TGTGCCACCAGCGTGGGACTAGCGGGAGGCCTTACTTACAATGAGCAGTTCTTC. The chain carries TRBV15 and TRBJ2-1, with 15 bases aligning to TRBD2. The V gene's germline CDR1 is LNHNV and CDR2 YYDKDF (reference sequence). Losses at the gene ends were 5 bases for V and 4 bases for J; bases not matched to a gene: 9. CDR3 size: 18 residues.

The sample holds one count of this clone. The genes are TRBV6-2 or TRBV6-3 and TRBJ1-1; possible D gene TRBD1, 5 bases. V lost 6 bases and J lost 3, with 17 bases in between. The CDR3 contains 15 residues. Germline CDR1 MNHEY, CDR2 SVGEGT. CDR3: CASRPDRDGDTEAFF. CDR3 DNA: TGTGCCAGCAGACCTGATCGGGACGGGGACACTGAAGCTTTCTTT.

The J gene is TRBJ2-3, the V gene TRBV11-2; 9 bases align to TRBD2. The CDR3 spans 16 residues. Trimming cost V 0 bases and J 5 bases; bases outside gene matches: 6. CDR1 SGHAT and CDR2 FQNNGV come from the germline V gene. CDR3 DNA sequence: TGTGCCAGCAGCTTAGATAGGCGGGGGGGCCAAGATACGCAGTATTTT. Its protein product is CASSLDRRGGQDTQYF.

The chain recombines TRBV30 with TRBJ2-7; 10 bases line up with TRBD1. CDR3 length: 13 residues. Per germline, CDR1 GTSNPN and CDR2 SVGIG (reference sequence). V dropped 4 bases and J dropped 2; count of bases not matched to a gene: 2. The CDR3 protein is CAWTGTGAYEQYF. CDR3 in DNA: TGTGCCTGGACTGGGACAGGGGCCTACGAGCAGTACTTC.

There are a few counts of this clone. The chain employs TRBV2 and TRBJ2-7, with 7 bases identical to TRBD1. The V and J ends lost 2 bases and 3 bases, in that order; junction bases with no gene match: 7. This CDR3 spans 15 amino acids. Germline lookup yields CDR1 SNHLY and CDR2 FYNNEI. The CDR3 loop is CASSERDSRFYEQYF. In DNA form, the CDR3 reads TGTGCCAGCAGTGAACGGGACAGCCGTTTCTACGAGCAGTACTTC.